What follows are 32 T cell receptor beta chains derived from one specimen sequenced in a study of blood T cells in healthy people across ages (dated by TCRdb to 2014 to 2015). The library was prepared using 5' RACE. The sample was run on an Illumina HiSeq 2500. A second PCR of roughly 6 to 12 cycles was performed with a sample-barcoded 5' primer and a J-beta primer mix. TCRdb itself trimmed the public reads at Q25 with fastp, ran MiXCR and retained productive beta chains. For every CDR3 protein sequence, its rows merge into one entry that carries the most common genes and DNA. The sample table records about 1.8 million distinct CDR3 sequences; around half of these occur just once. The ten largest make up 2.1% of the sample. Source material: blood. Receptors originate from a woman aged 40-49 years in good health.

This chain links TRBV20-1 with TRBJ1-2, with TRBD1 matching 9 bases. With 4 bases clipped from V and 0 bases from J, the junction kept 9 bases outside the gene matches. The germline CDR1 and CDR2 sequences are DFQATT and SNEGSKA (reference sequence). CDR3 length equals 16 residues. The CDR3 DNA follows: TGCAGTGCTACGACCCCGGGACAGGGCGCTAACTATGGCTACACCTTC. This sequence encodes CSATTPGQGANYGYTF.

The V call is TRBV4-1, the J call TRBJ1-4; D not certain. Germline loops: CDR1 MGHRA, CDR2 YSYEKL. V lost 1 base and J lost 0, with 12 bases in between. The CDR3 covers 17 residues. CDR3 residues: CASSQGRGTPTNEKLFF. CDR3 coding DNA: TGCGCCAGCAGCCAAGGTCGGGGTACCCCAACTAATGAAAAACTGTTTTTT.

The chain carries TRBV6-5 and TRBJ2-7; tentatively, D is TRBD1 (6 bases). The CDR3 length is 16 residues. The germline V gene encodes CDR1 MNHEY and CDR2 SVGAGI. Trimming took off 0 bases at V and 0 bases at J, with 12 bases between the two ends. The CDR3 sequence: CASSYSRGSLSYEQYF. The DNA for the CDR3 is TGTGCCAGCAGTTACTCGAGGGGGAGCCTCTCCTACGAGCAGTACTTC.

V is TRBV7-2 and J is TRBJ2-1, with no clear D. The CDR3 length is 11 residues. V shed 5 bases and J shed 10 bases, with 9 bases lying between them. The V gene's germline CDR1 is SGHTA and CDR2 FQGNSA. The CDR3 spells CASSLQWEQFF. In DNA, the CDR3 is TGTGCCAGCAGCCTACAATGGGAGCAGTTCTTC.

The CDR3 DNA reads as TGCAGTGCCCCGACAGGGGAGGGTGGGTACACCTTC. Protein: CSAPTGEGGYTF. The J gene is TRBJ1-2, the V gene TRBV20-1, with 8 bases aligning to TRBD1. The CDR3 is 12 amino acids. In germline, CDR1 is DFQATT, CDR2 SNEGSKA (reference sequence). The J segment lost 11 bases and the V segment lost 6 bases, leaving 11 bases of the junction unmatched.

This chain joins TRBV5-1 and TRBJ2-4; 7 bases are a match to TRBD1. The J call is doubtful: the DNA matches TRBJ2-7 better. CDR1 is SGHRS and CDR2 is YFSETQ in the germline V gene. The CDR3 is 14 residues long. CDR3 in amino acids: CASSDDRATHEQYF. In DNA, the CDR3 is TGCGCCAGCAGCGACGACAGGGCAACCCACGAGCAGTACTTC.

V gene TRBV4-3 combines with J gene TRBJ2-5; maybe TRBD1 (5 bases). This CDR3 contains 16 residues. The V gene lost 0 bases and the J gene lost 5 bases, with 16 bases spanning the gap. CDR1 is LGHNA, CDR2 YSLEER, per germline. The CDR3 coding sequence is TGCGCCAGCAGCCAAGATTCGCGGCAGGGTCCTGAGACCCAGTACTTC. Amino acids: CASSQDSRQGPETQYF.

The chain is built from TRBV7-2 and TRBJ2-1; either TRBD1 or TRBD2 may supply D (6 bases each). Germline V gives CDR1 SGHTA, CDR2 FQGNSA. This CDR3 spans 14 amino acids. V was shortened by 5 bases and J by 7 bases, with 15 bases between the two germline ends. The CDR3 loop is CASSPTGGQNEQFF. The DNA for the CDR3 is TGTGCCAGCAGCCCAACCGGGGGCCAAAATGAGCAGTTCTTC.

The V call is TRBV28, the J call TRBJ1-2; a possible D gene is TRBD1 (5 bases). The V end was cut by 2 bases, the J end by 4 bases, with 8 bases between. This CDR3 contains 13 residues. Germline assignment: CDR1 MDHEN and CDR2 SYDVKM. Here the CDR3 DNA reads TGTGCCAGCAGTTTAACGACAGTCTATGGCTACACCTTC. Amino acid sequence: CASSLTTVYGYTF.

This rearrangement joins TRBV18 to TRBJ2-3; D unresolved. Trimming stripped 4 bases from V and 4 bases from J, with 12 bases between. CDR3 size: 14 residues. The germline CDR1 and CDR2 sequences are KGHSH and LQKENI. The CDR3 sequence is CASSRQEQADTQYF. CDR3 in DNA: TGTGCCAGCTCACGACAAGAGCAGGCAGATACGCAGTATTTT.

The genes are TRBV20-1 and TRBJ2-5; 8 bases match TRBD2. CDR3 length: 13 residues. V shed 3 bases, J shed 5 bases, and the junction held 5 bases outside the gene matches. Germline CDR1 DFQATT, CDR2 SNEGSKA (reference sequence). Here the CDR3 DNA reads TGCAGTGCTAGGGCTAGCGGGTTGGAGACCCAGTACTTC. As protein: CSARASGLETQYF.

A few counts support this clonotype. This chain's CDR3 is CASSLAIPRTEAFF. CDR3 sequence (DNA): TGTGCCAGCAGCTTAGCGATACCCAGGACTGAAGCTTTCTTT. The gene calls are TRBV7-9 and TRBJ1-1; no definite D call. CDR3 length equals 14 residues. Germline V gives CDR1 SEHNR, CDR2 FQNEAQ (reference sequence). V gave up 0 bases and J gave up 5 bases, with 10 bases separating them.

A few counts support this clonotype. This sequence may be a read error, since a much larger clone differs from it by one base. The gene calls are TRBV18 and TRBJ2-5; TRBD2 agrees at 7 bases. Trimming at V came to 3 bases and at J to 11 bases, leaving 9 bases not matched to a gene. This CDR3 comprises 13 residues. Germline assignment: CDR1 KGHSH and CDR2 LQKENI. In DNA form, the CDR3 reads TGTGCCAGCTCACCCGGACTAGAGAATGAGCAGTACTTC. Protein sequence: CASSPGLENEQYF.

This sequence joins TRBV28 and TRBJ2-3; tentatively, D is TRBD1 (6 bases). There are 14 residues in the CDR3. CDR1 MDHEN and CDR2 SYDVKM come from the germline V gene. V dropped 5 bases and J dropped 6 bases, with 15 bases sitting between them. The CDR3 sequence is CASSPQGSADTQYF. The DNA of the CDR3 is TGTGCCAGCAGTCCCCAGGGGTCTGCGGATACGCAGTATTTT.

This clonotype was counted only a few times. V and J are TRBV7-2 and TRBJ2-7; D possibly corresponds to TRBD1 (6 bases). This CDR3 comprises 15 residues. V was pared by 6 bases and J by 1 base, with 16 bases between. The germline V gene has CDR1 SGHTA and CDR2 FQGNSA. CDR3 nucleotides: TGTGCCAGCAGATCTACAGGGTTGGCTTCCTACGAGCAGTACTTC. Amino acid sequence: CASRSTGLASYEQYF.

The chain combines TRBV10-1 with TRBJ2-5, with D possibly being TRBD1 (5 bases). The DNA matches TRBJ2-7 better at its end, which makes the J call doubtful. This CDR3 region has 14 residues. The germline gives CDR1 WNHNN, CDR2 SYGVQD (reference sequence). This CDR3 is CASSESPGSHEQYF. CDR3 DNA sequence: TGCGCCAGCAGTGAGTCGCCAGGGTCCCACGAGCAGTACTTC.

The V gene is TRBV24-1, the J gene TRBJ2-3; D remains ambiguous. The CDR3 is 11 residues long. Germline CDR1 is KGHDR and CDR2 is SFDVKD. With 7 bases removed from V and 4 bases from J, the gap between germline ends came to 5 bases. This chain's CDR3 is CATRRADTQYF. The CDR3 region has the DNA TGTGCCACCAGGAGAGCAGATACGCAGTATTTT.

J is TRBJ2-6 and V is TRBV7-2; perhaps TRBD1 as D (5 bases). Germline-derived CDR1 and CDR2 are SGHTA and FQGNSA. The germline V and J ends were trimmed by 5 bases and 1 base, with 12 bases remaining between them. The CDR3 is 16 amino acids. The CDR3 protein is CASSPTGFSGANVLTF. The CDR3 region has the DNA TGTGCCAGCAGCCCCACAGGTTTTTCTGGGGCCAACGTCCTGACTTTC.

This clonotype has more than one count but fewer than ten. The genes are TRBV13 and TRBJ2-3; 7 bases are shared with TRBD2. Germline CDR1 is PRHDT and CDR2 is FYEKMQ (reference sequence). Trimming at V came to 4 bases and at J to 6 bases, leaving 10 bases not matched to a gene. CDR3 length equals 15 residues. The DNA of the CDR3 is TGTGCCAGCAGCTGGGGTAGCGGGCAAGTCGATACGCAGTATTTT. Its protein is CASSWGSGQVDTQYF.

This clonotype has more than one count but fewer than ten. The chain has TRBV7-2 and TRBJ2-1; 11 bases are a match to TRBD1. This CDR3 is 15 amino acids long. Germline V gene lookup returns CDR1 SGHTA and CDR2 FQGNSA. J gave up 7 bases and V 5 bases, and 7 bases lay outside the gene matches. The CDR3 reads CASSAWTGGENEQFF. The CDR3 DNA is TGTGCCAGCAGCGCCTGGACAGGGGGCGAGAATGAGCAGTTCTTC.

The chain joins TRBV27 to TRBJ2-1, with D perhaps matching TRBD2 (6 bases). The CDR3 extends over 16 amino acids. CDR1 MNHEY and CDR2 SMNVEV come from the germline V gene (reference sequence). Trimming took off 3 bases at V and 1 base at J, with 13 bases between the two ends. The CDR3 sequence is CASSFEAGWSYNEQFF. The CDR3 bases are TGTGCCAGCAGTTTCGAGGCGGGATGGTCCTACAATGAGCAGTTCTTC.

This chain's CDR3 is CASSQEVGQGGWKLFF. In nucleotides, the CDR3 is TGCGCCAGCAGCCAAGAAGTGGGCCAGGGGGGGTGGAAACTGTTTTTT. The chain employs TRBV4-3 and TRBJ1-4; 7 bases align to TRBD1. CDR1 is LGHNA, CDR2 YSLEER, per germline. This CDR3 is 16 amino acids long. V was pared by 0 bases and J by 11 bases, with 12 bases of the junction left unmatched.

This clonotype was seen more than once but under ten times. The CDR3 DNA sequence: TGCAGTGCTAGACTAGCGGGTTACCAAGAGACCCAGTACTTC. It specifies CSARLAGYQETQYF. The gene calls are TRBV20-1 and TRBJ2-5, with TRBD2 identical over 8 bases. The CDR3 totals 14 residues. V shed 2 bases, J shed 0 bases, and the junction held 2 bases outside the gene matches. Germline assignment: CDR1 DFQATT and CDR2 SNEGSKA (reference sequence).

This clonotype showed up just once. V and J are TRBV12-3 or TRBV12-4 and TRBJ2-4; TRBD1 aligns across 7 bases. CDR3 size: 14 residues. V shed 1 base and J 8 bases; nucleotides not matched to a gene: 5. The CDR3 nucleotides are TGTGCCAGCAGTTTAGGCGGGCAGGGGGACATTCAGTACTTC. This translates into CASSLGGQGDIQYF.

This clonotype showed up just a few times. The CDR3 nucleotides read TGTGCCAGCAGCTTTCGCTCTCGCACAGATACGCAGTATTTT. Encoded protein: CASSFRSRTDTQYF. The genes are TRBV11-2 and TRBJ2-3; D is uncertain. The CDR3 is 14 amino acids. Germline V CDR1 and CDR2: SGHAT, FQNNGV. V was pared by 3 bases and J by 1 base, with 8 bases between.

In this sample, this clonotype turned up a few times. The chain joins TRBV20-1 to TRBJ2-3; D possibly matches TRBD1 or TRBD2 (6 bases each). Germline lookup yields CDR1 DFQATT and CDR2 SNEGSKA (reference sequence). The CDR3 contains 16 residues. V was pared by 3 bases and J by 2 bases, with 18 bases between. In DNA form, the CDR3 reads TGCAGTGCTAGTCCCAGTAACGGGGGCCCCACAGATACGCAGTATTTT. Translated, it gives CSASPSNGGPTDTQYF.

This clonotype was observed a few times. The chain couples TRBV4-1 to TRBJ2-3; a possible D gene is TRBD2 (7 bases). V gave up 6 bases and J gave up 5 bases, with 21 bases separating them. Germline CDR1 MGHRA, CDR2 YSYEKL. The CDR3 is 16 amino acids. In DNA, the CDR3 is TGCGCCAGCAGTCCCTGGGGGGGGCGCTCTGAAGATACGCAGTATTTT. It yields the protein CASSPWGGRSEDTQYF.

With regard to this clonotype: At one end, the junction sequence differs from germline, possibly due to a read error. This chain uses TRBV12-3 or TRBV12-4 with TRBJ2-3; 8 bases line up with TRBD2. This CDR3 region has 16 residues. The CDR3 DNA reads TGTGCCGGCAGTTTAGCCCCAGCGGGGGTAGCAGATACGCAGTATTTT. Amino acid sequence: CAGSLAPAGVADTQYF.

The gene calls are TRBV20-1 and TRBJ2-1, with no clear D. V lost 3 bases and J 7 bases, leaving 7 bases between the germline ends. The CDR3 has 11 amino acids. Germline V CDR1 and CDR2: DFQATT, SNEGSKA (reference sequence). CDR3 sequence reads: CSASTRNEQFF. In DNA, the CDR3 is TGCAGTGCTAGTACCCGTAATGAGCAGTTCTTC.

This clonotype was picked up a small number of times. J is TRBJ1-2 and V is TRBV29-1; possible D gene TRBD1, 6 bases. Germline loops: CDR1 SQVTM, CDR2 ANQGSEA. CDR3 size: 12 residues. Trimming took off 4 bases at V and 6 bases at J, with 12 bases between the two ends. The CDR3 spells CSVVRGLDGYTF. CDR3 coding DNA: TGCAGCGTTGTGCGGGGGCTCGATGGCTACACCTTC.

CDR3 sequence: CASSRTTGSSVGGELFF. The DNA of the CDR3 is TGCGCCAGCAGCAGAACGACAGGGTCCAGTGTGGGCGGGGAGCTGTTTTTT. The chain joins TRBV4-1 to TRBJ2-2, with 7 nucleotides matching TRBD1. CDR3 length equals 17 residues. V lost 5 bases and J lost 7; bases outside the gene matches: 16. CDR1 and CDR2 from the germline V gene are MGHRA and YSYEKL.

In its sample, this clonotype was seen a few times. This chain links TRBV6-2 or TRBV6-3 with TRBJ2-3; weak D call: TRBD2 (7 bases). V was trimmed by 6 bases and J by 5 bases, leaving 18 bases between them. This CDR3 has 15 residues. Germline V gene sequence: CDR1 MNHEY, CDR2 SVGEGT. The CDR3 nucleotides are TGTGCCAGCAGCCCGCATCGGGGGGCTAAAGATACGCAGTATTTT. It encodes CASSPHRGAKDTQYF.